A single sample gave rise to the 14 T cell receptor beta chains below, sequenced in a study of shared clonotypes between healthy human individuals. Clones were read by immunoSEQ multiplex PCR, and TCRdb kept only the in-frame ones, dropping some. Of about 1 million clones in the sample, approximately 76% are singletons; the top ten hold 1.4%. Sequences were obtained from memory CD4+ T cells sorted from blood. Subset of the sample: CD45RA-negative fraction. These receptors were collected from a man in his late teens or twenties in good health.

The rearrangement links TRBV28 to TRBJ2-4, with D possibly matching TRBD2 (5 bases). Looked up from germline, CDR1 is MDHEN and CDR2 is SYDVKM. CDR3 length equals 15 residues. The ends were cut back, 2 bases at V and 1 base at J, with 9 bases in the middle. The CDR3 DNA is TGTGCCAGCAGTTTACAGCGGCTCGCCAAAAACATTCAGTACTTC. Translating it yields CASSLQRLAKNIQYF.

The chain has TRBV27 and TRBJ2-1, with TRBD1 as a possible D gene (7 bases). There are 14 residues in the CDR3. Germline CDR1 and CDR2: MNHEY and SMNVEV (reference sequence). V dropped 7 bases and J dropped 6 bases, with 16 bases sitting between them. CDR3 amino acids: CASTTRQGLNEQFF. CDR3 coding DNA: TGTGCCAGCACCACTCGACAGGGACTCAATGAGCAGTTCTTC.

This rearrangement joins TRBV5-1 to TRBJ2-3; 8 nucleotides line up with TRBD2. There are 15 residues in the CDR3. V lost 4 bases to trimming and J lost 2 bases; unmatched junction nucleotides: 6. Germline-derived CDR1 and CDR2 are SGHRS and YFSETQ. CDR3 protein: CASSPPGLDTDTQYF. The CDR3 DNA is TGCGCCAGCAGCCCCCCGGGACTAGACACAGATACGCAGTATTTT.

Remarks on this clone: Other DNA sequences in the same sample also yield this CDR3. V gene TRBV5-1 combines with J gene TRBJ2-5; 11 nucleotides agree with TRBD1. CDR1 is SGHRS and CDR2 is YFSETQ in the germline V gene. The CDR3 extends over 14 amino acids. Losses at the gene ends were 4 bases for V and 4 bases for J; bases not matched to a gene: 3. The CDR3 coding sequence is TGCGCCAGCAGCCGGGACAGGGGGTTAGAGACCCAGTACTTC. It specifies CASSRDRGLETQYF.

This clone was recorded at least ten times. The chain employs TRBV6-6 and TRBJ1-5; D may be TRBD1 (6 bases). Germline CDR1 MNHNY, CDR2 SVGAGI (reference sequence). CDR3 size: 15 residues. Deletions cut 5 bases from V and 2 bases from J, with 13 bases between. The CDR3 nucleotides read TGTGCCAGCAGTCCAACAGGGTCTGGCAATCAGCCCCAGCATTTT. It is translated as CASSPTGSGNQPQHF.

V and J are TRBV19 and TRBJ2-7; 9 nucleotides match TRBD1. Germline V lookup: CDR1 LNHDA, CDR2 SQIVND (reference sequence). The CDR3 has 14 amino acids. The junction had 6 bases not matched to a gene; V was cut back by 5 bases and J by 4 bases. The CDR3 coding sequence is TGTGCCAGTAGTCGACAGGGGGATCGATACGAGCAGTACTTC. Protein: CASSRQGDRYEQYF.

This rearrangement joins TRBV25-1 to TRBJ1-6, with D tentatively TRBD1 (6 bases). V was pared by 4 bases and J by 8 bases, with 15 bases between. Germline V gene lookup returns CDR1 MGHDK and CDR2 SYGVNS. The CDR3 has 15 amino acids. CDR3 bases: TGTGCCAGCAGTGGCCTCAGGGGAGGGGATTCACCCCTCCACTTT. Protein product: CASSGLRGGDSPLHF.

This chain connects TRBV13 to TRBJ2-7; 9 positions match TRBD1. The CDR3 runs 17 residues. V shed 5 bases, J shed 5 bases, and the junction held 16 bases outside the gene matches. CDR1 and CDR2 from the germline V gene are PRHDT and FYEKMQ (reference sequence). The CDR3 bases are TGTGCCAGCAGCCCCCGGGGACGGACAGGGGATGCCCACGAGCAGTACTTC. Translating gives CASSPRGRTGDAHEQYF.

V and J are TRBV7-5 and TRBJ2-4; the D call in the table, TRBD1, was not verified against the DNA. TRBV7-5 is a listed pseudogene. This CDR3 has 18 amino acids. CDR3 DNA: TGTGCCAGAAGCGAGACAGGGGAGGGAGGCATAGCCAAAAACATTCAGTACTTC. Its translation is CARSETGEGGIAKNIQYF.

The CDR3 reads CASKGGTGGETQYF. The CDR3 coding sequence is TGTGCCAGCAAAGGGGGGACCGGAGGGGAGACCCAGTACTTC. The chain joins TRBV2 to TRBJ2-5; D possibly uses TRBD1 or TRBD2 (6 bases each). This CDR3 is built from 14 residues. Germline CDR1 is SNHLY and CDR2 is FYNNEI. V dropped 7 bases and J dropped 5 bases, with 17 bases sitting between them. Complete variable domain (other parts from reference TRBV2 and TRBJ2-5): EPEVTQTPSHQVTQMGQEVILRCVPISNHLYFYWYRQILGQKVEFLVSFYNNEISEKSEIFDDQFSVERPDGSNFTLKIRSTKLEDSAMYFCASKGGTGGETQYFGPGTRLLVL.

The chain uses TRBV28 and TRBJ1-5; 9 bases fit TRBD1. Germline CDR1 and CDR2: MDHEN and SYDVKM. CDR3 size: 15 residues. Trimming at V came to 6 bases and at J to 7 bases, leaving 10 bases not matched to a gene. CDR3 loop: CASRTITGGWQPQHF. CDR3 nucleotide sequence: TGTGCCAGCAGAACCATCACAGGGGGCTGGCAGCCCCAGCATTTT.

The chain is built from TRBV10-3 and TRBJ1-5; D perhaps matches TRBD1 (6 bases). The germline V gene has CDR1 ENHRY and CDR2 SYGVKD. This CDR3 spans 13 amino acids. With 4 bases removed from V and 4 bases from J, the gap between germline ends came to 8 bases. The CDR3 coding sequence is TGTGCCATCAGTGGGACAGAGAATCAGCCCCAGCATTTT. Its translation is CAISGTENQPQHF.

This clone came up a few times. The chain has TRBV27 and TRBJ2-1; possibly TRBD2 for D (7 bases). The V gene's germline CDR1 is MNHEY and CDR2 SMNVEV (reference sequence). The CDR3 consists of 15 residues. V lost 7 bases and J lost 6, with 19 bases in between. CDR3 in DNA: TGTGCCAGCACGGTTCCCGGGGGCGGGAGCAATGAGCAGTTCTTC. Residues: CASTVPGGGSNEQFF.

The chain carries TRBV7-2 and TRBJ2-3; no reliable D call. Germline CDR1 SGHTA, CDR2 FQGNSA. This CDR3 is built from 13 residues. Trimming shortened V by 1 base and J by 5 bases, and 7 bases separated the two germline ends. CDR3 sequence (DNA): TGTGCCAGCAGCTTAGGGCCCGGAGATACGCAGTATTTT. This gives the protein CASSLGPGDTQYF.